The entry below gives a single T cell receptor (beta chain) sequence along with its context. Its antigen is undetermined. Germline V lookup: CDR1 LNHNV, CDR2 YYDKDF (reference sequence). The length of the CDR3 is 17 residues. V dropped 0 bases and J dropped 5; count of bases not matched to a gene: 9. A single heparinised draw of approximately 110 mL on average was taken per donor. The authors sorted CD4+ naive, central memory, regulatory and stem cell-like memory cells via CD45RO/CCR7/CD25/CD127/CD95/CD27. Sorted populations were all over 98% pure. All of the isolated RNA was reverse transcribed, so expressed TCRB transcripts were sequenced. Sequenced by immunoSEQ multiplex PCR; TCRdb stores in-frame clones only, minus some. The data contain more than 200,000 clones, approximately 16% of them singletons. The data are from a study of beta chain features in type 1 diabetes. Overall study findings and caveats: Across all four CD4+ subsets, people with type 1 diabetes showed modestly shorter TCRB CDR3s.

The receptor was derived from a man aged 30-40 years with type 1 diabetes. Sequences were obtained from naive CD4+ T cells from blood. The chain links TRBV15 to TRBJ2-1, with 8 bases lining up with TRBD2. The CDR3 protein is CATSRDILSGKHNEQFF. Here the CDR3 DNA reads TGTGCCACCAGCAGAGATATTCTTAGCGGGAAACACAATGAGCAGTTCTTC.